A single sample gave rise to the 10 T cell receptor beta chains below, sequenced in a study of T cells in Graves' hyperthyroidism and ophthalmopathy. RNA transcripts provided the source from which TCR beta CDR3 regions were amplified. HTBI primers were the set used in a first-round RT-PCR of the TCR CDR3. TCRdb reprocessed the multiplex PCR reads via MiXCR and lists one record per CDR3 protein. The sample has hundreds of thousands of distinct CDR3 sequences; about 12% are singletons. The sample taken for sequencing was blood. The receptors shown here come from a young woman with Graves' hyperthyroidism.

This chain connects TRBV20-1 to TRBJ1-2, with 7 bases lining up with TRBD1. Germline trimming cut 0 bases from V and 6 bases from J; bases unmatched to any gene: 16. Germline values: CDR1 DFQATT, CDR2 SNEGSKA (reference sequence). This CDR3 region has 17 residues. CDR3 in DNA: TGCAGTGCTAGAGACCCTGACAGGGCAAGTATTTCGGATGGCTACACCTTC. Protein: CSARDPDRASISDGYTF.

This clonotype was detected ten times or more. This chain connects TRBV7-2 to TRBJ1-2; unclear D gene. CDR3 length equals 13 residues. Trimming shortened V by 4 bases and J by 4 bases, and 10 bases separated the two germline ends. Germline V lookup: CDR1 SGHTA, CDR2 FQGNSA. CDR3 in DNA: TGTGCCAGCAGCTACGGTGAGGGCTATGGCTACACCTTC. Residues: CASSYGEGYGYTF.

This clonotype was detected many times. The chain links TRBV28 to TRBJ2-7; tentatively, D is TRBD1 (6 bases). The CDR3 spans 15 residues. The V and J ends lost 6 bases and 2 bases respectively, with 17 bases between them. Germline assignment: CDR1 MDHEN and CDR2 SYDVKM. CDR3 DNA sequence: TGTGCCAGCAGACCCGAGACAGGCTCCGCCTACGAGCAGTACTTC. As protein: CASRPETGSAYEQYF.

This clonotype was seen a few times. This chain connects TRBV6-1 to TRBJ2-3, with 13 bases that match TRBD2. Germline values: CDR1 MNHNS, CDR2 SASEGT. The CDR3 length is 17 residues. V was clipped by 5 bases and J by 0 bases; unmatched bases: 5. The CDR3 bases are TGTGCCAGCAGTTGGACTAGCGGGGGCCGGAGCACAGATACGCAGTATTTT. Translation gives CASSWTSGGRSTDTQYF.

The chain combines TRBV7-2 with TRBJ2-1; unclear D gene. The CDR3 runs to 14 residues. Trimming removed 1 base at V and 5 bases at J, with 9 bases between. Per germline, CDR1 SGHTA and CDR2 FQGNSA. CDR3 amino acids: CASSLVLRNNEQFF. The CDR3 coding sequence is TGTGCCAGCAGCTTAGTTCTAAGAAACAATGAGCAGTTCTTC.

This clonotype was seen more than once but under ten times. This chain uses TRBV6-2 or TRBV6-3 with TRBJ2-2; the D is unclear. Per germline, CDR1 MNHEY and CDR2 SVGEGT. The CDR3 loop spans 13 amino acids. The ends were cut back, 1 base at V and 6 bases at J, with 6 bases in the middle. CDR3 sequence: CASSYYGSGELFF. The CDR3 coding sequence is TGTGCCAGCAGTTACTATGGGTCCGGGGAGCTGTTTTTT.

At least ten counts were recorded for this clonotype. The J gene is TRBJ1-1, the V gene TRBV28; TRBD1 agrees at 11 bases. CDR3 size: 18 residues. Germline loops: CDR1 MDHEN, CDR2 SYDVKM. V dropped 4 bases and J dropped 1; count of bases not matched to a gene: 11. The CDR3 sequence is CASSSPLGTGGANTEAFF. The CDR3 coding sequence is TGTGCCAGCAGTTCGCCACTAGGGACAGGGGGGGCGAACACTGAAGCTTTCTTT. The full variable domain, rest sourced from reference TRBV28 and TRBJ1-1, is DVKVTQSSRYLVKRTGEKVFLECVQDMDHENMFWYRQDPGLGLRLIYFSYDVKMKEKGDIPEGYSVSREKKERFSLILESASTNQTSMYLCASSSPLGTGGANTEAFFGQGTRLTVV.

The CDR3 loop is CASSQGRGGNQPQHF. The CDR3 DNA follows: TGCGCCAGCAGCCAAGGCAGGGGAGGCAATCAGCCCCAGCATTTT. V is TRBV4-1 and J is TRBJ1-5; a weak D match, TRBD1 (6 bases). Trimming pared 1 base from V and 2 bases from J, leaving 9 bases between. The CDR3 runs to 15 residues. Per the germline V gene, CDR1 is MGHRA and CDR2 is YSYEKL.

The chain carries TRBV28 and TRBJ1-4, with 10 nucleotides matching TRBD1. J was trimmed by 4 bases and V by 3 bases; bases with no gene match: 5. This CDR3 spans 16 amino acids. Per the germline V gene, CDR1 is MDHEN and CDR2 is SYDVKM. As DNA, the CDR3 is TGTGCCAGCAGTTTTTTGGGGACAGGGGATAATGAAAAACTGTTTTTT. The encoded protein is CASSFLGTGDNEKLFF.

This clonotype was found a few times. Given a much more abundant clone one base away, this may be a read error. The chain joins TRBV6-5 to TRBJ2-1, with 7 bases identical to TRBD1. Germline assignment: CDR1 MNHEY and CDR2 SVGAGI. The CDR3 sequence is 15 residues long. Here the CDR3 DNA reads TGTGCCAGCGGTTACTCGAGGACAGGAAGAAATGAGCAGTTCTTC. Translation: CASGYSRTGRNEQFF.